This T cell receptor (beta chain) was identified during a study of early T cells in non-severe SARS-CoV-2 infection. The study, taken as a whole, reports: Matching results from VDJdb favored anti-spike CD8 responses, leaving private and CD4 specificities undetected.

Of note for this clonotype: What it binds is unknown.

The protocol attached unique molecular identifiers to individual cDNA molecules. TCRdb analysed the 5' RACE reads with MiXCR anew, one entry per CDR3 protein. The table lists fewer than 30,000 distinct CDR3 sequences, more than 3.5% of them singletons. The sequenced sample was whole blood. The sequence derives from an adult who was a healthcare worker with PCR-confirmed SARS-CoV-2 infection or an uninfected control (not recorded which).

CDR3 sequence (DNA): TGTGCCAGCAGTTACCAAGCAGGGTCTGCCGATACGCAGTATTTT. Encoded protein: CASSYQAGSADTQYF. The chain carries TRBV6-5 and TRBJ2-3; perhaps TRBD1 as D (5 bases). The CDR3 consists of 15 residues. Between the trimmed V and J ends, which lost 2 bases and 6 bases, there was a span of 15 bases. Germline V gives CDR1 MNHEY, CDR2 SVGAGI.